This T cell receptor (beta chain) is from a study of blood T cell repertoires in COVID-19. The overall study: In each case, the material was cDNA or gDNA derived from T cells, B-cell-depleted T cells, or PBMCs.

Regarding this clone: Other DNA variants within this sample encode the same CDR3.

Germline assignment: CDR1 MDHEN and CDR2 SYDVKM. CDR3 length: 14 residues. The V gene lost 2 bases and the J gene lost 3 bases, with 5 bases spanning the gap. Original data processing: Amplification from reference gene primers served as the basis for estimated nucleated cell counts. Assay: immunoSEQ multiplex PCR; the TCRdb copy retains only in-frame clones and omits some. The V and J calls and the clone size are those of that table, but D and trimming were determined from the DNA. The data show some 250,000 clones, more than 80% seen once. Seattle participants joined during active infection and were tracked over time.

Sample: peripheral blood. This receptor was obtained from a woman of 80 years or more with COVID-19, enrolled during active disease. This chain joins TRBV28 and TRBJ1-6; D perhaps matches TRBD1 (5 bases). The CDR3 loop reads CASSLQGYNSPLHF. CDR3 DNA sequence: TGTGCCAGCAGTTTACAGGGCTATAATTCACCCCTCCACTTT.